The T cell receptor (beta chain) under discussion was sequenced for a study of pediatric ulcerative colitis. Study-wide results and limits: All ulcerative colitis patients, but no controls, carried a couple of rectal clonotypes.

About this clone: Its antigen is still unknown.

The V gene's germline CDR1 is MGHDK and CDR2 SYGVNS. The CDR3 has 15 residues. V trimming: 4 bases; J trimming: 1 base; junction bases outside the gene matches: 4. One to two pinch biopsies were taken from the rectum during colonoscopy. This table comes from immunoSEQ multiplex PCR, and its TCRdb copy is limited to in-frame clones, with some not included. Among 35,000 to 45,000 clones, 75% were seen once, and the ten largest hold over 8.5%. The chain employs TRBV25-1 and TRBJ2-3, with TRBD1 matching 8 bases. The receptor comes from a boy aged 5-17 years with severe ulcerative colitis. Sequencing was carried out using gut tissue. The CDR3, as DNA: TGTGCCAGCAGTGGGGACAGGTGGGGCACAGATACGCAGTATTTT. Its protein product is CASSGDRWGTDTQYF.